Given below is one T cell receptor (beta chain) in context. The CDR3 totals 15 residues. V lost 5 bases to trimming and J lost 5 bases; unmatched junction nucleotides: 8. Germline lookup yields CDR1 LGHNT and CDR2 FRNRAP. The data belong to a study of blood T cell repertoires in COVID-19. Profiled with immunoSEQ multiplex PCR; TCRdb holds only in-frame clones, not every one. The sample has under 130,000 clones; more than 80% are singletons. Sample: peripheral blood. The chain joins TRBV12-5 to TRBJ1-5; 8 positions agree with TRBD1. The receptor comes from a woman between 55 and 75 years old with acute or convalescent COVID-19. The CDR3 bases are TGTGCTAGTGGTCCCACAGGGGGAATCGATCAGCCCCAGCATTTT. Translation: CASGPTGGIDQPQHF.